This T cell receptor beta chain is drawn from a study of T-cell memory formation after mild COVID-19. Study findings and constraints: The main location of contracting CD4+ clones was CM and EM, and that of contracting CD8+ clones was EMRA. Later expanders leaned CD4+, whereas clones that contracted between day 15 and 85 were balanced CD4/CD8. Memory cells collected pre-infection included some clones that later responded, suggesting cross-reactive memory joined.

Germline assignment: CDR1 MGHRA and CDR2 YSYEKL. The CDR3 extends over 17 amino acids. Trimming took off 0 bases at V and 8 bases at J, with 22 bases between the two ends. This clonotype turned up a few times. Antigen unknown. TCRdb re-derived calls from the 5' RACE reads in MiXCR, one entry per CDR3 protein. The sample lists some 190,000 distinct CDR3 sequences; about a sixth were seen once. Sequencing input: PBMCs or a T cell subset sorted from them (not recorded which). The chain joins TRBV4-1 to TRBJ1-2, with D uncertain. This sequence was found in an adult woman who had mild COVID-19 (a few samples of this study predate the infection). Cell type and time point are not known. For the CDR3, the DNA is TGCGCCAGCAGCCAAGAAGGAGGGTTTACTATTTCAGGCGGCTACACCTTC. It codes for CASSQEGGFTISGGYTF.